The present entry profiles one T cell receptor (beta chain) with its context. This specimen comes from a study of blood T cell repertoires in COVID-19. Study summary: Samples taken during acute and convalescent COVID-19 were collected in the United States, Italy and Spain.

Clones were sequenced by immunoSEQ multiplex PCR, and TCRdb holds only the in-frame ones, with some missing. The top ten hold 2.9% of the sample, which has 200,000 or so clones, around 84% seen once. Germline CDR1 is MNHEY and CDR2 is SMNVEV (reference sequence). The CDR3 runs 16 residues. Trimming cost V 5 bases and J 1 base; bases outside gene matches: 8. The gene calls are TRBV27 and TRBJ2-1; 7 nucleotides match TRBD1. Sequences were obtained from peripheral blood. This receptor was identified in a middle-aged man who had recovered from COVID-19. CDR3 nucleotide sequence: TGTGCCAGCAGTCCGCGACAGGGCCTATCCTACAATGAGCAGTTCTTC. It specifies CASSPRQGLSYNEQFF.